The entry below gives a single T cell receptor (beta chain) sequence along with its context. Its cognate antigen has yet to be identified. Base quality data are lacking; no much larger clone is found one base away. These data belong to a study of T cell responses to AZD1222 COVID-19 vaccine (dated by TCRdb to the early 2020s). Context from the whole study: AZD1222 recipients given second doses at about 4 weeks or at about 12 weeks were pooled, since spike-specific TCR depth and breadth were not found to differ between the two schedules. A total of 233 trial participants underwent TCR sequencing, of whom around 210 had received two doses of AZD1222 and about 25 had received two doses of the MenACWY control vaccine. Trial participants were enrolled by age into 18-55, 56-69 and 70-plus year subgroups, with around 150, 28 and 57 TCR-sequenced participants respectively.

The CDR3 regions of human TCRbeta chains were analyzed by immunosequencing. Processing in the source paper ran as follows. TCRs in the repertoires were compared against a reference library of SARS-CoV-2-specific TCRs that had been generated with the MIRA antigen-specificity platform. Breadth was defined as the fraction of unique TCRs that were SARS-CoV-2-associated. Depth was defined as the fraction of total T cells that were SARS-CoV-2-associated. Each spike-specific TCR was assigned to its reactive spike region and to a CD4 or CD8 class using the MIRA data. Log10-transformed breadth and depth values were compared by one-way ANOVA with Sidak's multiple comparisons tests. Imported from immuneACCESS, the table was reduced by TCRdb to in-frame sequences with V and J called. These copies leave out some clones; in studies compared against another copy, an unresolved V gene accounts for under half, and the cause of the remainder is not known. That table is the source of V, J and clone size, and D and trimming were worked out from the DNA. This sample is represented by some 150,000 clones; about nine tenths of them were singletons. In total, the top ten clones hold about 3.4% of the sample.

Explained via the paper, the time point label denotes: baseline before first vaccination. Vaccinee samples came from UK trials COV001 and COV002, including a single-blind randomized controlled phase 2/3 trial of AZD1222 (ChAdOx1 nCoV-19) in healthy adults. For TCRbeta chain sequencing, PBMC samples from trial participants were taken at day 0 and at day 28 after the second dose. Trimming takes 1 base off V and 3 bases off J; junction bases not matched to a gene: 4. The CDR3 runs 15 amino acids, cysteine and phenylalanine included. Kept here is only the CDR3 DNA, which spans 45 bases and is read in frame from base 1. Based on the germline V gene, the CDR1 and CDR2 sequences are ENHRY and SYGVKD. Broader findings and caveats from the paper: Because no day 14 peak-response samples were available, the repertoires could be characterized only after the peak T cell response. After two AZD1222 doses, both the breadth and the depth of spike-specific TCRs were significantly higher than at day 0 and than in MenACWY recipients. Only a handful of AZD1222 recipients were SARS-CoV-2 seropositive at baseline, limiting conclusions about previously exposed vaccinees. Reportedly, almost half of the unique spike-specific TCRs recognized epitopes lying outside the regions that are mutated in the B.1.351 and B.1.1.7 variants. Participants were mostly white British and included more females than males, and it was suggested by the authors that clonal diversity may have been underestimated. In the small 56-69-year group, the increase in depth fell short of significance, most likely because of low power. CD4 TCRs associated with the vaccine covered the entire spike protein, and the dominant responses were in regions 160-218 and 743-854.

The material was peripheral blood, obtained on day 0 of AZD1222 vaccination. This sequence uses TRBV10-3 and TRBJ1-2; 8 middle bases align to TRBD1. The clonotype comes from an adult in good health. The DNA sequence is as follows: TGTGCCATCAGTGAGTTCCCGACAGGGGACTATGGCTACACCTTC. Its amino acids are CAISEFPTGDYGYTF.